A single sample is the source of the 30 T cell receptor beta chains below, sequenced in a study of neurological immune-mediated disorders. TCRdb reprocessed the 5' RACE reads with MiXCR, giving one entry per CDR3 protein. The sample records 55,000 to 65,000 distinct CDR3 sequences, roughly 10% being singletons. Time point reported: longitudinal time-point 1 (baseline). The sample consisted of PBMCs. All receptors come from a male donor with HTLV-1-associated myelopathy (HAM/TSP).

This clonotype was counted ten times or more. The chain combines TRBV21-1 with TRBJ2-3; the table's D gene call, TRBD1, was not cross checked with the DNA. TRBV21-1 is described as a pseudogene. The CDR3 has 14 residues. The CDR3 is CASSKGTGPDTQYF. As DNA, the CDR3 is TGTGCCAGCAGCAAAGGGACAGGGCCAGATACGCAGTATTTT.

The table lists this clonotype with many counts. This chain connects TRBV7-9 to TRBJ1-1; TRBD1 is a possible D gene (6 bases). The CDR3 runs 15 residues. Trimming pared 5 bases from V and 2 bases from J, leaving 15 bases between. CDR1 and CDR2 from the germline V gene are SEHNR and FQNEAQ (reference sequence). The CDR3 coding sequence is TGTGCCAGCAGCCCGGGGGCAGGACCTAACACTGAAGCTTTCTTT. It is translated as CASSPGAGPNTEAFF. The variable domain in full, with the rest retrieved from reference TRBV7-9 and TRBJ1-1, is DTGVSQNPRHKITKRGQNVTFRCDPISEHNRLYWYRQTLGQGPEFLTYFQNEAQLEKSRLLSDRFSAERPKGSFSTLEIQRTEQGDSAMYLCASSPGAGPNTEAFFGQGTRLTVV.

This clonotype was picked up many times. The J gene is TRBJ2-1, the V gene TRBV11-2; D ambiguous. The germline CDR1 and CDR2 sequences are SGHAT and FQNNGV. The CDR3 totals 16 residues. V was shortened by 5 bases and J by 0 bases, with 14 bases between the two germline ends. CDR3 sequence: CASSRGLAASYNEQFF. In nucleotides, the CDR3 is TGTGCCAGCAGCCGAGGCTTGGCAGCCTCCTACAATGAGCAGTTCTTC.

This clonotype appeared many times. The chain carries TRBV2 and TRBJ2-7, with D perhaps assigned TRBD1 or TRBD2 (5 bases each). Trimming left V 7 bases short and J 2 bases short, with 15 bases between. Per the germline V gene, CDR1 is SNHLY and CDR2 is FYNNEI. The CDR3 consists of 14 residues. The CDR3 coding sequence is TGTGCCAGCACTCTCGGGACGGATACCTACGAGCAGTACTTC. Protein sequence: CASTLGTDTYEQYF.

This clonotype was picked up many times. The chain is built from TRBV15 and TRBJ1-5; D is unclear. Germline CDR1 LNHNV, CDR2 YYDKDF (reference sequence). Trimming removed 0 bases from V and 1 base from J, with 7 bases in between. This CDR3 comprises 15 residues. The CDR3 nucleotides read TGTGCCACCAGCAGAGACAGGATCAGCAATCAGCCCCAGCATTTT. As protein: CATSRDRISNQPQHF.

In the case of this clonotype: The CDR3 end shows no conserved phenylalanine or tryptophan, and so a read error is likely. It is unclear where the CDR3 begins or ends on the DNA, so no DNA is shown, and the CDR3 is as TCRdb lists it. The CDR3: CASSGGVVYEQYL. The V and J genes are TRBV9 and TRBJ2-7. Termini included, the CDR3 measures 13 amino acids. In germline, CDR1 is SGDLS, CDR2 YYNGEE.

There are many counts of this clonotype. The chain has TRBV7-2 and TRBJ2-5, with D possibly being TRBD1 (5 bases). Germline V gene lookup returns CDR1 SGHTA and CDR2 FQGNSA. The ends were cut back, 1 base at V and 3 bases at J, with 15 bases in the middle. The CDR3 is 16 residues long. The CDR3 sequence is CASSLGPGMDKETQYF. DNA of the CDR3: TGTGCCAGCAGCTTAGGGCCAGGGATGGATAAAGAGACCCAGTACTTC.

This clonotype has just a few counts. The chain uses TRBV12-3 or TRBV12-4 and TRBJ2-2; D possibly corresponds to TRBD2 (7 bases). V lost 1 base, J lost 0 bases, and 9 bases lay in between. There are 16 residues in the CDR3. CDR3 loop: CASSLGGGSNTGELFF. CDR3 coding DNA: TGTGCCAGCAGTTTAGGCGGGGGCTCGAACACCGGGGAGCTGTTTTTT.

This clonotype was observed at least ten times. The V and J genes are TRBV7-9 and TRBJ1-2; 7 bases are a match to TRBD1. From germline, CDR1 is SEHNR and CDR2 FQNEAQ (reference sequence). The CDR3 length is 14 residues. With V trimmed by 5 bases and J by 2 bases, 5 bases remained unmatched. DNA for the CDR3: TGTGCCAGCAGCGGGAGGGGGCAGAACTATGGCTACACCTTC. Its protein is CASSGRGQNYGYTF.

This clonotype occurred many times. The V call is TRBV28, the J call TRBJ1-6, with D possibly being TRBD1 (6 bases). This CDR3 is built from 13 residues. Trimming stripped 5 bases from V and 10 bases from J, with 12 bases between. Per the germline V gene, CDR1 is MDHEN and CDR2 is SYDVKM. This CDR3 is CASSPEQGSPLHF. CDR3 in DNA: TGTGCCAGCAGTCCCGAACAGGGCTCACCCCTCCACTTT.

This clonotype was seen many times. The chain links TRBV10-3 to TRBJ2-3; D might be TRBD1 (6 bases). The ends were cut back, 6 bases at V and 4 bases at J, with 8 bases in the middle. CDR1 is ENHRY, CDR2 SYGVKD, per germline. The CDR3 has 12 amino acids. The CDR3 here is CAIRQGPDTQYF. CDR3 coding DNA: TGTGCCATCAGACAGGGACCAGATACGCAGTATTTT.

This clonotype was detected only a few times. The V and J genes are TRBV28 and TRBJ2-5, with 7 bases matching TRBD1. In germline, CDR1 is MDHEN, CDR2 SYDVKM. Losses at the gene ends were 10 bases for V and 0 bases for J; bases not matched to a gene: 11. This CDR3 has 15 residues. The CDR3 reads CATMGNRGNQETQYF. CDR3 sequence (DNA): TGTGCCACCATGGGGAACAGGGGAAACCAAGAGACCCAGTACTTC.

This clonotype has a handful of counts. A much larger clonotype is one base distant, so this may be a read error. The chain carries TRBV7-9 and TRBJ1-6; tentative D call: TRBD1 (6 bases). The germline CDR1 and CDR2 sequences are SEHNR and FQNEAQ (reference sequence). The CDR3 extends over 14 amino acids. CDR3 amino acids: CVSSATGRDSPLHF. In DNA, the CDR3 is TGTGTCAGCAGCGCAACAGGGCGGGATTCACCCCTCCACTTT.

This clonotype has a count of ten or more. The chain uses TRBV6-5 and TRBJ2-5, with TRBD2 as a possible D gene (5 bases). Germline lookup yields CDR1 MNHEY and CDR2 SVGAGI. Between the trimmed V and J ends, which lost 2 bases and 3 bases, there was a span of 10 bases. The CDR3 is 14 residues long. The CDR3 coding sequence is TGTGCCAGCAGTTACCGGGATCCCAAAGAGACCCAGTACTTC. It codes for CASSYRDPKETQYF.

This clonotype was seen at least ten times. The chain carries TRBV5-5 and TRBJ2-2, with a weak D call TRBD1 (6 bases). Germline values: CDR1 SGHKS, CDR2 YYEKEE (reference sequence). The CDR3 sequence is 14 residues long. V lost 4 bases and J 4 bases, leaving 11 bases between the germline ends. In DNA, the CDR3 is TGTGCCAGCAGCACAGGGACGGGCACCGGGGAGCTGTTTTTT. Residues: CASSTGTGTGELFF. The variable domain in full, completed from reference TRBV5-5 and TRBJ2-2, reads DAGVTQSPTHLIKTRGQQVTLRCSPISGHKSVSWYQQVLGQGPQFIFQYYEKEERGRGNFPDRFSARQFPNYSSELNVNALLLGDSALYLCASSTGTGTGELFFGEGSRLTVL.

There are many counts of this clonotype. The chain employs TRBV5-1 and TRBJ2-2; D gene unclear. Looked up from germline, CDR1 is SGHRS and CDR2 is YFSETQ. This CDR3 is 12 amino acids long. Trimming took 3 bases from V and 6 from J, leaving 6 bases between them. The CDR3 nucleotides read TGCGCCAGCAGCTCGGACGCCGGGGAGCTGTTTTTT. Protein product: CASSSDAGELFF. The variable domain in full, completed from reference TRBV5-1 and TRBJ2-2, reads KAGVTQTPRYLIKTRGQQVTLSCSPISGHRSVSWYQQTPGQGLQFLFEYFSETQRNKGNFPGRFSGRQFSNSRSEMNVSTLELGDSALYLCASSSDAGELFFGEGSRLTVL.

This clonotype was recorded many times. This sequence joins TRBV7-6 and TRBJ1-1; D is unresolved. CDR1 is SGHVS and CDR2 is FNYEAQ in the germline V gene. This CDR3 comprises 12 residues. V lost 0 bases to trimming and J lost 8 bases, with 7 bases between them. This CDR3 reads CASSLARREAFF. For the CDR3, the DNA is TGTGCCAGCAGCTTAGCGCGACGGGAAGCTTTCTTT.

This clonotype was counted ten times or more. V usage is TRBV5-1 and J usage is TRBJ1-6, with 8 bases matching TRBD1. CDR1 and CDR2 (germline): SGHRS, YFSETQ. V shed 2 bases and J 7 bases; nucleotides not matched to a gene: 5. The CDR3 covers 15 residues. The CDR3 coding sequence is TGCGCCAGCAGCTTTGCAGGGGGCCGCAATTCACCCCTCCACTTT. Protein product: CASSFAGGRNSPLHF.

This clonotype was seen more than once but under ten times. CDR3 in DNA: TGTGCCAGCAGGCGGGGAACAGACTCTGGAAACACCATATATTTT. Residues: CASRRGTDSGNTIYF. The V call is TRBV7-2, the J call TRBJ1-3; the D is unclear. Trimming cost V 6 bases and J 0 bases, with 12 bases left between them. The CDR3 covers 15 residues. The germline CDR1 and CDR2 sequences are SGHTA and FQGNSA.

This clonotype has ten or more counts. The genes are TRBV20-1 and TRBJ2-7; 7 nucleotides line up with TRBD1. V lost 3 bases to trimming and J lost 2 bases; unmatched junction nucleotides: 7. Germline V gene data show CDR1 as DFQATT and CDR2 as SNEGSKA (reference sequence). This CDR3 contains 14 residues. The CDR3 nucleotides read TGCAGTGCTAGTACGGGACAGCGGACCTACGAGCAGTACTTC. Its protein is CSASTGQRTYEQYF.

This clonotype appeared many times. CDR3 in DNA: TGTGCCAGCAGGGACAGTGCTACTGGAAACACCATATATTTT. Translating it yields CASRDSATGNTIYF. This chain uses TRBV6-6 with TRBJ1-3; D is possibly TRBD1 (6 bases). This CDR3 spans 14 amino acids. The V end was cut by 6 bases, the J end by 2 bases, with 11 bases between. Germline assignment: CDR1 MNHNY and CDR2 SVGAGI (reference sequence).

This clonotype was observed many times. The chain is built from TRBV29-1 and TRBJ1-1, with a possible D match to TRBD1 (5 bases). From germline, CDR1 is SQVTM and CDR2 ANQGSEA. The CDR3 sequence is 17 residues long. CDR3 residues: CGVGHNWHHNSNTEAFF. As DNA, the CDR3 is TGCGGGGTAGGACATAACTGGCACCACAACTCGAACACTGAAGCTTTCTTT.

This clonotype is classed as medium-sized (0.01 to 0.1%). The chain is built from TRBV2 and TRBJ1-2, with D possibly TRBD1 on 6 matching bases. CDR3 length: 12 amino acids. Germline values: CDR1 SNHLY, CDR2 FYNNEI. The V gene lost 7 bases and the J gene lost 4 bases, with 10 bases spanning the gap. CDR3 sequence reads: CASIGQSYGYTF. CDR3 coding DNA: TGTGCCAGCATAGGACAGTCCTATGGCTACACCTTC.

This clonotype was observed at least ten times. This rearrangement joins TRBV18 to TRBJ2-1; no clear D gene. Trimming pared 3 bases from V and 10 bases from J, leaving 7 bases between. CDR1 and CDR2 (germline): KGHSH, LQKENI. The CDR3 totals 11 residues. CDR3 sequence: CASSPSREQFF. The CDR3 nucleotides read TGTGCCAGCTCACCCTCTCGGGAGCAGTTCTTC.

This clonotype was observed many times. The rearrangement joins TRBV6-5 to TRBJ2-7, with 8 bases identical to TRBD2. The V segment lost 2 bases and the J segment 5 bases; nucleotides outside the gene matches: 5. CDR1 is MNHEY, CDR2 SVGAGI, per germline. The CDR3 consists of 14 residues. CDR3 in amino acids: CASSYGAGGDEQYF. The CDR3 nucleotides read TGTGCCAGCAGTTACGGTGCGGGGGGCGACGAGCAGTACTTC.

This clonotype has at least ten counts. The chain joins TRBV5-1 to TRBJ1-3; the D gene is possibly TRBD1 (5 bases). Germline V gives CDR1 SGHRS, CDR2 YFSETQ. Trimming shortened V by 0 bases and J by 1 base, and 11 bases separated the two germline ends. There are 16 residues in the CDR3. CDR3 region: CASSLAPGRSGNTIYF. CDR3 coding DNA: TGCGCCAGCAGCTTGGCTCCAGGGCGGTCTGGAAACACCATATATTTT.

Ten or more counts support this clonotype. The rearrangement joins TRBV5-1 to TRBJ2-3; 7 bases agree with TRBD1. From germline, CDR1 is SGHRS and CDR2 YFSETQ. J gave up 1 base and V 1 base, and 3 bases lay outside the gene matches. This CDR3 is 15 amino acids long. In DNA, the CDR3 is TGCGCCAGCAGCTTGACTGGGACAGGCACAGATACGCAGTATTTT. This gives the protein CASSLTGTGTDTQYF.

This clonotype was recorded at least ten times. This chain connects TRBV28 to TRBJ2-3; 7 bases align to TRBD2. The V gene end was trimmed by 3 bases and the J gene end by 5 bases; junction bases not matched to a gene: 8. Germline V lookup: CDR1 MDHEN, CDR2 SYDVKM. The CDR3 has 15 amino acids. CDR3 in amino acids: CASSFERAGRDTQYF. The CDR3 coding sequence is TGTGCCAGCAGTTTCGAGAGAGCGGGGAGAGATACGCAGTATTTT. Supplemented by reference TRBV28 and TRBJ2-3, the full variable domain reads DVKVTQSSRYLVKRTGEKVFLECVQDMDHENMFWYRQDPGLGLRLIYFSYDVKMKEKGDIPEGYSVSREKKERFSLILESASTNQTSMYLCASSFERAGRDTQYFGPGTRLTVL.

This clonotype was seen repeatedly, ten times or more. The chain couples TRBV7-9 to TRBJ1-1; no reliable D call. The CDR3 has 12 amino acids. V was shortened by 5 bases and J by 5 bases, with 9 bases between the two germline ends. Per germline, CDR1 SEHNR and CDR2 FQNEAQ (reference sequence). CDR3 residues: CASSESVTEAFF. The CDR3 coding sequence is TGTGCCAGCAGCGAAAGTGTTACTGAAGCTTTCTTT.

This clonotype was counted ten times or more. This chain connects TRBV7-9 to TRBJ2-3; D is undetermined. The CDR3 runs to 14 residues. Germline loops: CDR1 SEHNR, CDR2 FQNEAQ (reference sequence). Trimming removed 1 base from V and 0 bases from J, with 5 bases in between. The CDR3 loop is CASSLVTSTDTQYF. The DNA for the CDR3 is TGTGCCAGCAGCTTAGTTACCAGCACAGATACGCAGTATTTT.